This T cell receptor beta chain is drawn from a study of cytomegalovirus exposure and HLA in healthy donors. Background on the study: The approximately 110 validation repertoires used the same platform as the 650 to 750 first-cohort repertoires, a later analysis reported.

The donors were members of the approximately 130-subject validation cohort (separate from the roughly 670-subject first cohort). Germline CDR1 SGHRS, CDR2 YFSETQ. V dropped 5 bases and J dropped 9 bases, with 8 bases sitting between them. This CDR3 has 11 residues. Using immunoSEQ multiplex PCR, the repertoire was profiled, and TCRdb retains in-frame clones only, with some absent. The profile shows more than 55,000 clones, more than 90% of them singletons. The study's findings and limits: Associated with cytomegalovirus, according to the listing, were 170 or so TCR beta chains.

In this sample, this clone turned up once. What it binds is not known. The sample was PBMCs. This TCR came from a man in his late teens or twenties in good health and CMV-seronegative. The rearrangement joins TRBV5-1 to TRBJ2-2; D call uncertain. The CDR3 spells CASSSLRELFF. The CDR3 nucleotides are TGCGCCAGCAGTTCCCTTAGGGAGCTGTTTTTT.